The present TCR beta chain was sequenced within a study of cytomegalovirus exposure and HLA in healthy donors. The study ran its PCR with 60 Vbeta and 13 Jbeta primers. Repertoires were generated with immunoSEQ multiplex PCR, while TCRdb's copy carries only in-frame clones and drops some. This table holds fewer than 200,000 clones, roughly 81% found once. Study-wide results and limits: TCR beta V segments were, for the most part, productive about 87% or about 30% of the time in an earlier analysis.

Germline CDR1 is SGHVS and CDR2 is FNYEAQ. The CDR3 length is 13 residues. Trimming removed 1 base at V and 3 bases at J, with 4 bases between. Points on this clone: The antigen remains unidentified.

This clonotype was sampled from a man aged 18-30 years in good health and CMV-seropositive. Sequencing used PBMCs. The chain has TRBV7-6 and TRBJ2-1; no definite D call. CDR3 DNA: TGTGCCAGCAGCTTAGTCAGCTACAATGAGCAGTTCTTC. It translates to CASSLVSYNEQFF.